This paragraph covers one TCR beta chain sequence. Germline values: CDR1 SQVTM, CDR2 ANQGSEA. This CDR3 is built from 14 residues. Trimming removed 1 base from V and 4 bases from J, with 10 bases in between. The data derive from a study of blood T cell repertoires in COVID-19. Whole-study context: Whether acute or convalescent, the COVID-19 samples came from the United States, Italy and Spain.

Here immunoSEQ multiplex PCR was the method, and the copy in TCRdb shows in-frame clones only, minus some. The repertoire holds 35,000 to 45,000 clones, with around 90% as singletons. The sample taken for sequencing was peripheral blood. The chain is built from TRBV29-1 and TRBJ2-2; possibly TRBD1 for D (5 bases). This TCR was sampled from a man in his 60s with acute or convalescent COVID-19. CDR3: CSVEATDSTGELFF. The DNA of the CDR3 is TGCAGCGTTGAAGCGACAGACTCCACCGGGGAGCTGTTTTTT.